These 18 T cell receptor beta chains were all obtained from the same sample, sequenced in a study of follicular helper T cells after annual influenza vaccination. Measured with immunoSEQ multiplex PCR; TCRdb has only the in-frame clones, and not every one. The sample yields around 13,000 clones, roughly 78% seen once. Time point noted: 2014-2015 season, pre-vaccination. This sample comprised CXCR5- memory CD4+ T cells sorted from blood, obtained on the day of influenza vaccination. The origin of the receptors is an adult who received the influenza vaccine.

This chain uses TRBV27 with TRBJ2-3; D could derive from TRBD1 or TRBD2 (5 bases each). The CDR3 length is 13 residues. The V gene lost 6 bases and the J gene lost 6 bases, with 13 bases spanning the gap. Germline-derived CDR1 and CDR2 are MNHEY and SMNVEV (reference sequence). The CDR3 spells CASRLLGVDTQYF. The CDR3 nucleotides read TGTGCCAGCAGGCTTTTGGGGGTTGATACGCAGTATTTT.

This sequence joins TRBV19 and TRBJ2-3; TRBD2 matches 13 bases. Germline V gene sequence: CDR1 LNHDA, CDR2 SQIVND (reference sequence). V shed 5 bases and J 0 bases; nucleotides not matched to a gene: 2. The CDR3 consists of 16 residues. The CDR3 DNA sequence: TGTGCCAGTAGTCGACTAGCGGGGGGAAGCACAGATACGCAGTATTTT. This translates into CASSRLAGGSTDTQYF. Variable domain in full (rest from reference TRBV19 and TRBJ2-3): DGGITQSPKYLFRKEGQNVTLSCEQNLNHDAMYWYRQDPGQGLRLIYYSQIVNDFQKGDIAEGYSVSREKKESFPLTVTSAQKNPTAFYLCASSRLAGGSTDTQYFGPGTRLTVL.

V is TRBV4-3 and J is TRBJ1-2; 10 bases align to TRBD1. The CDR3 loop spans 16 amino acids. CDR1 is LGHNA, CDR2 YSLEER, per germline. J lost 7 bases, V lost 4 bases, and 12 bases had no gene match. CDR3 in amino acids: CASSLRYRDRGVGYTF. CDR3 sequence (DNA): TGCGCCAGCAGCCTAAGATACCGGGACAGGGGAGTTGGCTACACCTTC.

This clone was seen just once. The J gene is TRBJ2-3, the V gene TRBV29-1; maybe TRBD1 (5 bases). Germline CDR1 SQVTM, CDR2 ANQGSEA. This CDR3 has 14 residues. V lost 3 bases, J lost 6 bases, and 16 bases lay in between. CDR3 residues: CSVEGQDRVDTQYF. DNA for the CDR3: TGCAGCGTTGAGGGGCAGGACCGGGTGGATACGCAGTATTTT.

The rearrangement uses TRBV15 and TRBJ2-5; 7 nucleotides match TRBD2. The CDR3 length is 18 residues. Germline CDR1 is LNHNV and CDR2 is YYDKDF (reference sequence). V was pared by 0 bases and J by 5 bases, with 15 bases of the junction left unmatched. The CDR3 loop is CATSRDGWEGRTKETQYF. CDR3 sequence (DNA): TGTGCCACCAGCAGAGATGGGTGGGAGGGGAGGACTAAGGAGACCCAGTACTTC.

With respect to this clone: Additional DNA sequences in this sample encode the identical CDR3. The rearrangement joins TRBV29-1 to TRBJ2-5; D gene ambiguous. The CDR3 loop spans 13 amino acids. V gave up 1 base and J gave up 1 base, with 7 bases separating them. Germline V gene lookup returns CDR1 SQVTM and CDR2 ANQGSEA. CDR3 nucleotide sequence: TGCAGCGTTGAAGGAGGAGCCCAAGAGACCCAGTACTTC. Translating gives CSVEGGAQETQYF.

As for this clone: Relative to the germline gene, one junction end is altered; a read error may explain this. CDR3 bases: TGTGCTAGCAGCTTGTCGATGAACACCGGGGAGCTGTTTTTT. Translating it yields CASSLSMNTGELFF. V gene TRBV7-7 combines with J gene TRBJ2-2, with D uncertain. The CDR3 consists of 14 residues. CDR1 is SSHAT, CDR2 FNYEAQ, per germline (reference sequence). Full variable domain (missing parts from reference TRBV7-7 and TRBJ2-2): GAGVSQSPRYKVTKRGQDVTLRCDPISSHATLYWYQQALGQGPEFLTYFNYEAQPDKSGLPSDRFSAERPEGSISTLTIQRTEQRDSAMYRCASSLSMNTGELFFGEGSRLTVL.

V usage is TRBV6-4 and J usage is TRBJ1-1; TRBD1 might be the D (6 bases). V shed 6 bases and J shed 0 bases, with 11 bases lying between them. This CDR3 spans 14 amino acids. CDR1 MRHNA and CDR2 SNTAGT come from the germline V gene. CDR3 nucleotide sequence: TGTGCCAGCAGGGCTGACAGGCTGAACACTGAAGCTTTCTTT. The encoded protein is CASRADRLNTEAFF.

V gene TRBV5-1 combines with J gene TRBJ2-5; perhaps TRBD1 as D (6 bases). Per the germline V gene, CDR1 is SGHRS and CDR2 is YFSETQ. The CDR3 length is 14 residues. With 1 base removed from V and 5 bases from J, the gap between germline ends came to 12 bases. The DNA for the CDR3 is TGCGCCAGCAGCTTGAGGGGGTACCGGGAGACCCAGTACTTC. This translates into CASSLRGYRETQYF.

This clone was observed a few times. The CDR3 bases are TGTGCCAGCAGATGGAGGGGGCCGAACTATGGCTACACCTTC. The encoded protein is CASRWRGPNYGYTF. The V call is TRBV19, the J call TRBJ1-2; 7 positions agree with TRBD1. Looked up from germline, CDR1 is LNHDA and CDR2 is SQIVND (reference sequence). V shed 9 bases, J shed 2 bases, and the junction held 9 bases outside the gene matches. CDR3 length: 14 amino acids.

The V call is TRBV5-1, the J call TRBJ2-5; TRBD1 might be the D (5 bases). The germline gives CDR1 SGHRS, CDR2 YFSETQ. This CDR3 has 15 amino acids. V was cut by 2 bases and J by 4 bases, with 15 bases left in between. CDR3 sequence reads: CASSFGPVRGETQYF. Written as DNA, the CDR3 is TGCGCCAGCAGCTTCGGGCCCGTAAGGGGAGAGACCCAGTACTTC. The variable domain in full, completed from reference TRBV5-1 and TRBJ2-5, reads KAGVTQTPRYLIKTRGQQVTLSCSPISGHRSVSWYQQTPGQGLQFLFEYFSETQRNKGNFPGRFSGRQFSNSRSEMNVSTLELGDSALYLCASSFGPVRGETQYFGPGTRLLVL.

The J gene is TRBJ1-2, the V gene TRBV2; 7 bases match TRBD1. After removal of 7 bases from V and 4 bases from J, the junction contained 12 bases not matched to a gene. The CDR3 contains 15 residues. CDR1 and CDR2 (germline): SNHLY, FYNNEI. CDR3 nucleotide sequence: TGTGCCAGCAATTCAGGTGACAGGGCGGTCTATGGCTACACCTTC. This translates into CASNSGDRAVYGYTF.

In nucleotides, the CDR3 is TGTGCCAGCAGCCGCTCCAGCCTACAAACCTACGAGCAGTACTTC. Translation gives CASSRSSLQTYEQYF. This chain joins TRBV11-1 and TRBJ2-7, with D unresolved. Germline-derived CDR1 and CDR2 are SGHAT and FQDESV (reference sequence). Trimming took 5 bases from V and 2 from J, leaving 16 bases between them. This CDR3 has 15 residues.

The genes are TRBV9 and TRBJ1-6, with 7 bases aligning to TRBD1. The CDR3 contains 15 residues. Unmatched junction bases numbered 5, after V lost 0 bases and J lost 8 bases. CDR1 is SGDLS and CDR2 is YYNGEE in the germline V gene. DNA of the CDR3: TGTGCCAGCAGCGTAGGGGGGACAGCCCATTCACCCCTCCACTTT. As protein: CASSVGGTAHSPLHF.

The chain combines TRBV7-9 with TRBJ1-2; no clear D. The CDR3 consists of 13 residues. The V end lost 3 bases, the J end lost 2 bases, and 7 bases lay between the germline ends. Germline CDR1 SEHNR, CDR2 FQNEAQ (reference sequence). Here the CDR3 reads CASSFSLNYGYTF. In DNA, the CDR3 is TGTGCCAGCAGCTTCTCCCTAAACTATGGCTACACCTTC.

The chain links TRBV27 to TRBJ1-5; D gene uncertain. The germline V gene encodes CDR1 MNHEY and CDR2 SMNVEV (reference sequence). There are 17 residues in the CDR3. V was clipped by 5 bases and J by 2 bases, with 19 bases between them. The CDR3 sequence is CASSPLGLPQGNQPQHF. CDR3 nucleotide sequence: TGTGCCAGCAGTCCACTAGGACTGCCGCAGGGCAATCAGCCCCAGCATTTT.

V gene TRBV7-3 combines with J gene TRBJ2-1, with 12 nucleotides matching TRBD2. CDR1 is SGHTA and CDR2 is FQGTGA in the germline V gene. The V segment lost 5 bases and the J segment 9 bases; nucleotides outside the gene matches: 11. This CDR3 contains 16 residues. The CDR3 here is CASSPAPLAGGVEQFF. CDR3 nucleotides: TGTGCCAGCAGCCCCGCCCCACTAGCGGGGGGTGTTGAGCAGTTCTTC.

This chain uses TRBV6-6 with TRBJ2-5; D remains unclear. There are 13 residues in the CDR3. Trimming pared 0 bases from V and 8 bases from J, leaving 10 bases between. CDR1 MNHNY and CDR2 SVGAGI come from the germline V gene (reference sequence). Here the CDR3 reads CASSYSTDGTQYF. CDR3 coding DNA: TGTGCCAGCAGTTACTCGACTGACGGTACCCAGTACTTC.